This T cell receptor beta chain was retrieved from a study of T cell responses to AZD1222 COVID-19 vaccine. Study-wide results and limits: The donors showed a predominance of white British ancestry and of females, with possible underestimation of clonal diversity. Repertoire sampling occurred only after the peak T cell response. Per reports, nearly half of all spike-specific TCRs target regions that are unmutated in variants. Only a handful of people who got AZD1222 tested seropositive at baseline.

The assay was immunoSEQ multiplex PCR, and TCRdb's table has in-frame clones only and misses some. The sample shows some 150,000 clones, around nine tenths of them seen only once. With 5 bases removed from V and 0 bases from J, the gap between germline ends came to 9 bases. CDR1 and CDR2 from the germline V gene are SGHRS and YFSETQ. This CDR3 comprises 13 residues. As concerns this clone: Its antigen is not known.

This sequence joins TRBV5-1 and TRBJ2-7; D is undetermined. This sample comprised peripheral blood, obtained on day 0 of MenACWY control vaccination. The TCR comes from an adult in good health. This chain's CDR3 is CASSPGYSYEQYF. DNA for the CDR3: TGCGCCAGCAGTCCGGGCTACTCCTACGAGCAGTACTTC.